A single sample gave rise to the 7 T cell receptor beta chains below, sequenced in a study of T cells after yellow fever vaccination. TCRdb used MiXCR to reprocess the 5' RACE reads, holding one entry per CDR3 protein. The table records about 230,000 distinct CDR3 sequences, approximately 6.7% of them present only once. The sample was CD4+ T cells sorted from PBMCs, taken on the day of the yellow fever booster vaccination. These TCRs come from a man in his thirties or forties who received the YFV17D yellow fever vaccine.

This clonotype was seen at least ten times. V usage is TRBV7-9 and J usage is TRBJ2-7; D tentatively reads TRBD1 or TRBD2 (5 bases each). Germline-derived CDR1 and CDR2 are SEHNR and FQNEAQ (reference sequence). V gave up 4 bases and J gave up 2 bases, with 9 bases separating them. The CDR3 spans 13 residues. CDR3 amino acids: CASSWDAPYEQYF. In nucleotides, the CDR3 is TGTGCCAGCAGCTGGGACGCACCCTACGAGCAGTACTTC.

This clonotype was counted only a few times. The chain joins TRBV6-5 to TRBJ2-5; tentatively, D is TRBD2 (6 bases). Germline CDR1 MNHEY, CDR2 SVGAGI. The CDR3 runs to 15 residues. Between the trimmed V and J ends, which lost 4 bases and 2 bases, there was a span of 14 bases. CDR3 region: CASSSFNGGQETQYF. In DNA form, the CDR3 reads TGTGCCAGCAGTTCCTTCAACGGGGGACAAGAGACCCAGTACTTC.

This clonotype was seen a handful of times. The chain carries TRBV29-1 and TRBJ2-3; TRBD1 agrees at 8 bases. The V and J ends lost 7 bases and 0 bases, in that order; junction bases with no gene match: 18. The germline CDR1 and CDR2 sequences are SQVTM and ANQGSEA. This CDR3 is built from 18 residues. DNA for the CDR3: TGCAGCGCGAAAATCGACAGGGGTAGGAGCTATAGCACAGATACGCAGTATTTT. It specifies CSAKIDRGRSYSTDTQYF.

This clonotype was seen ten or more times. The V gene is TRBV7-2, the J gene TRBJ2-5; D ambiguous. V was cut by 5 bases and J by 0 bases, with 13 bases left in between. CDR1 is SGHTA, CDR2 FQGNSA, per germline. The CDR3 loop spans 15 amino acids. CDR3 region: CASSRLRWDQETQYF. Written as DNA, the CDR3 is TGTGCCAGCAGCCGCCTTAGGTGGGACCAAGAGACCCAGTACTTC.

This clonotype has only a few counts. The V and J genes are TRBV5-4 and TRBJ2-3, with 10 positions matching TRBD2. V gave up 3 bases and J gave up 0 bases; unmatched junction bases: 4. Germline V gene data show CDR1 as SGHNT and CDR2 as YYREEE (reference sequence). This CDR3 contains 16 residues. The CDR3 loop is CASSSVAGGSTDTQYF. The CDR3 region has the DNA TGTGCCAGCAGCTCCGTAGCGGGAGGAAGCACAGATACGCAGTATTTT.

The V and J genes are TRBV18 and TRBJ2-7; 8 bases are a match to TRBD1. The ends lost 5 bases at V and 3 bases at J; junction bases unmatched: 6. CDR1 is KGHSH, CDR2 LQKENI, per germline. The CDR3 covers 14 residues. The CDR3 coding sequence is TGTGCCAGCTCAACTCTTACAGGGGGCTACGAGCAGTACTTC. Amino acid sequence: CASSTLTGGYEQYF.

The chain combines TRBV9 with TRBJ2-3; 7 nucleotides match TRBD2. Germline-derived CDR1 and CDR2 are SGDLS and YYNGEE. Trimming took 1 base from V and 5 from J; bases not matched to a gene: 7. This CDR3 region has 15 residues. The CDR3 protein is CASSVRGVEVDTQYF. CDR3 DNA: TGTGCCAGCAGCGTACGGGGGGTTGAGGTAGATACGCAGTATTTT.